This T cell receptor (beta chain) was retrieved from a study of PD-L1 blockade in urothelial cancer. About the research overall: Blood analysis occurred 3 weeks (second dose) and 6 weeks after treatment start.

Per germline, CDR1 MNHEY and CDR2 SVGAGI. With 2 bases removed from V and 8 bases from J, the gap between germline ends came to 6 bases. The CDR3 has 12 amino acids. The protocol was immunoSEQ multiplex PCR, while the TCRdb copy is restricted to in-frame clones and leaves out a portion. This table holds tens of thousands of clones, approximately 87% found once. The sample consisted of PBMCs, taken around atezolizumab (anti-PD-L1) treatment. The V and J genes are TRBV6-5 and TRBJ1-4; no clear D gene. This TCR came from a man aged 35 to 55 with urothelial cancer. CDR3 coding DNA: TGTGCCAGCAGTTACGGAGGGGAAAAACTGTTTTTT. Protein product: CASSYGGEKLFF.